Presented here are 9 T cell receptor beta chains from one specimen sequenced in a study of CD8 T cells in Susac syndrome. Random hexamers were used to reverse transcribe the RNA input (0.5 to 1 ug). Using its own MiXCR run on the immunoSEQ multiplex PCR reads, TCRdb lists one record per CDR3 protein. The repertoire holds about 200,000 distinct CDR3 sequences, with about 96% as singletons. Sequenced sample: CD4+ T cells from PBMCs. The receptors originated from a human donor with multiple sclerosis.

CDR3 coding DNA: TGTGCCAGCAGCGTTTCGCGGGACTCAGACTCTGGAAACACCATATATTTT. The encoded protein is CASSVSRDSDSGNTIYF. V gene TRBV9 combines with J gene TRBJ1-3, with D perhaps matching TRBD1 (5 bases). This CDR3 has 17 amino acids. V shed 2 bases and J shed 0 bases, with 15 bases lying between them. Germline V gives CDR1 SGDLS, CDR2 YYNGEE.

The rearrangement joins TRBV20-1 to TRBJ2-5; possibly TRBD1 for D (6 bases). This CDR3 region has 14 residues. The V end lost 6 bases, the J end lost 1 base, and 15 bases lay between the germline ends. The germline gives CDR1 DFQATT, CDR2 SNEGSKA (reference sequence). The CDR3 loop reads CSAPGHPTQETQYF. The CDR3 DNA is TGCAGTGCCCCGGGACACCCAACCCAAGAGACCCAGTACTTC.

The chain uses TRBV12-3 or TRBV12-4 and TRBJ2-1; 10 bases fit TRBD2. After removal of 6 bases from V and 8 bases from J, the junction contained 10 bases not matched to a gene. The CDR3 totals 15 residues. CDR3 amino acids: CASRLSGRAKDEQFF. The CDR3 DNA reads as TGTGCCAGCAGACTCAGCGGGAGGGCAAAGGATGAGCAGTTCTTC.

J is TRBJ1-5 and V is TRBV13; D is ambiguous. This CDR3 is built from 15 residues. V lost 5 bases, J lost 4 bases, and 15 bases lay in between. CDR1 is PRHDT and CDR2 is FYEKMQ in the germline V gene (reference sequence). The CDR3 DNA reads TGTGCCAGCAGCCTGAGAAACCGACGGAATCAGCCCCAGCATTTT. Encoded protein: CASSLRNRRNQPQHF.

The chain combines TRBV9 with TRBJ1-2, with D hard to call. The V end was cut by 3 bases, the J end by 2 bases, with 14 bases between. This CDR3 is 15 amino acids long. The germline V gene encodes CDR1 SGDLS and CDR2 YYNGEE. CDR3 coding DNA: TGTGCCAGCAGCGCGTCCAGAGCCGCGAACTATGGCTACACCTTC. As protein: CASSASRAANYGYTF.

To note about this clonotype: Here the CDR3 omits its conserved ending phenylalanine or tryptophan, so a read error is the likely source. The CDR3 DNA sequence: TGCAGTGCGGGGACAGCCTATGGCTACACCCTC. Its protein product is CSAGTAYGYTL. The chain employs TRBV20-1 and TRBJ1-2; 7 bases line up with TRBD1. J lost 4 bases, V lost 6 bases, and 2 bases had no gene match. Germline CDR1 and CDR2: DFQATT and SNEGSKA (reference sequence). This CDR3 contains 11 residues.

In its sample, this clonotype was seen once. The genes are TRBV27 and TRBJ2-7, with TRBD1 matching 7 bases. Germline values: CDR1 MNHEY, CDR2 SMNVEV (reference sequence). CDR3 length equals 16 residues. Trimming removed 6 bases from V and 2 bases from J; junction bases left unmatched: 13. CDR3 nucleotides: TGTGCCAGCAGGGGACCTGACAGGGCGGGCACCTACGAGCAGTACTTC. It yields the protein CASRGPDRAGTYEQYF.

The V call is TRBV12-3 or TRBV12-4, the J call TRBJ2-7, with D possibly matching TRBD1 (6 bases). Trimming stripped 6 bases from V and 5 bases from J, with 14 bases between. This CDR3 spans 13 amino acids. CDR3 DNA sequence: TGTGCCAGCAGACGGACAGTAGTCAACGAGCAGTACTTC. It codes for CASRRTVVNEQYF.

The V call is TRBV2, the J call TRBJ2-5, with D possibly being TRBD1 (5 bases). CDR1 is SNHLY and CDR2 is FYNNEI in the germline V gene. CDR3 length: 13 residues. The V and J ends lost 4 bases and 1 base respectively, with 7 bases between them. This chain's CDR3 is CASSGQSQETQYF. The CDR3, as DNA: TGTGCCAGCAGTGGACAGAGCCAAGAGACCCAGTACTTC.